The entry below describes one TCR beta chain. The clone's antigen remains unknown. No base quality information exists; no much larger clone differs at one position. This sample stems from a study of T cell changes during pregnancy in multiple sclerosis (dated by TCRdb to about 2019). About the study as a whole: Changes in the T cell repertoire over the course of pregnancy were examined in this study in women with multiple sclerosis.

The germline V gene encodes CDR1 SGHRS and CDR2 YFSETQ. The cysteine opens and the phenylalanine closes a CDR3 of 14 amino acids. The DNA shown is the 42-base CDR3, in frame from base 1. Trimming at the junction amounts to 3 bases on V and 7 bases on J, and the germline ends lie 16 bases apart. Library preparation was by the immunoSEQ multiplex PCR assay. This is the immuneACCESS table as TCRdb keeps it, with only in-frame sequences that have V and J called. A part of the clones is gone; compared with another copy, unresolved V genes explain less than half, and the rest is unexplained. This sample comprises about 47,000 clones, almost 95% of them detected only once. Roughly 2.1% of the sample is held by the ten biggest clonotypes.

The TCR originated in a female donor with multiple sclerosis, enrolled in a pregnancy study. Recombination connected TRBV5-1 to TRBJ1-1; possibly the D gene is TRBD1, per 6 matching bases. The sample here was peripheral blood, taken in the third trimester of pregnancy. The CDR3 reads CASSSYDRKDEAFF. The sequenced DNA: TGCGCCAGCAGCTCATATGACAGGAAGGATGAAGCTTTCTTT. Outside the CDR3, residues come from the reference TRBV5-1 and TRBJ1-1 proteins, so the full variable domain is: KAGVTQTPRYLIKTRGQQVTLSCSPISGHRSVSWYQQTPGQGLQFLFEYFSETQRNKGNFPGRFSGRQFSNSRSEMNVSTLELGDSALYLCASSSYDRKDEAFFGQGTRLTVV.